Listed below are T cell receptor beta chains from one sample, sequenced in a study of radiotherapy plus CTLA-4 blockade in lung cancer. Clones were read by immunoSEQ multiplex PCR, and TCRdb kept only the in-frame ones, dropping some. The data contain around 53,000 clones, 75% to 90% of them singletons. The material was peripheral blood, obtained from a patient treated with radiotherapy plus ipilimumab. Receptors originate from a human donor with non-small cell lung cancer that progressed on radiotherapy plus ipilimumab. Some clones in this sample may be carry-over from other donors' samples. The CDR3 runs from the conserved cysteine through the conserved F or W. A D gene is named only where the DNA matches it firmly. Size tells how often a clone was seen (once, few, many) or the class of an expanded clone, and some rows leave it out.

size	V	J	D	DNA	CDR3
NA	TRBV19	TRBJ2-5	NA	TGTGCCAGTAGTACCAGTCGGGGATGGCAAGAGACCCAGTACTTC	CASSTSRGWQETQYF
NA	TRBV11-2	TRBJ2-5	NA	TGTGCCAGCAGCCGGGGTACGCAAGAGACCCAGTACTTC	CASSRGTQETQYF
NA	TRBV7-2	TRBJ2-3	NA	TGTGCCAGCAGGAAAGGTATGGAGGCAGATACGCAGTATTTT	CASRKGMEADTQYF
medium-sized	TRBV28	TRBJ1-2	TRBD1	TGTGCCAGCAGTCGTGACAGGGGGGTCGATGGCTACACCTTC	CASSRDRGVDGYTF
few	TRBV6-1	TRBJ1-5	TRBD1	TGTGCCCACGACACCGGGACAGGGGGCTACCAGCCCCAGCATTTT	CAHDTGTGGYQPQHF
NA	TRBV25-1	TRBJ2-6	NA	TGTGCCAGCAGTACGAAAAGCTCTGGGGCCAACGTCCCGACTTTC	CASSTKSSGANVPTF
NA	TRBV5-1	TRBJ2-7	TRBD1	TGCGCCAGCAGCTTGGGACCCGGGACAGGGCTAAACGAGCAGTACTTC	CASSLGPGTGLNEQYF
NA	TRBV28	TRBJ2-3	NA	TGTGCCAGCAGTCAGTTGACGCCGGGCAGGGGTAGCACAGATACGCAGTATTTT	CASSQLTPGRGSTDTQYF
NA	TRBV6-1	TRBJ2-2	NA	TGTGCCAGCAGGAGGGGGCAGGGGGGTACCGGGGAGCTGTTTTTT	CASRRGQGGTGELFF
NA	TRBV4-1	TRBJ1-2	TRBD1	TGCGCCAGCAGCCGGGGGACAGGGGCGGGTGATGGCTACACCTTC	CASSRGTGAGDGYTF
NA	TRBV5-1	TRBJ2-2	NA	TGCGCCAGCAGGGCAGAGGCGAACACCGGGGAGCTGTTTTTT	CASRAEANTGELFF
NA	TRBV14	TRBJ2-2	TRBD1	TGTGCCAGCAGCCATCCCCGACAGGGCACTAGGGACACCGGGGAGCTGTTTTTT	CASSHPRQGTRDTGELFF
NA	TRBV9	TRBJ2-3	TRBD1	TGTGCCAGCAGCGTGGGACAGTCAGATACGCAGTATTTT	CASSVGQSDTQYF
NA	TRBV15	TRBJ2-3	TRBD2	TGTGCCACCAGCCCTTCCGGGACGGAAGAACTAGCGGGGGGGCCGAAAAGCACAGATACGCAGTATTTT	CATSPSGTEELAGGPKSTDTQYF
NA	TRBV6-1	TRBJ2-3	NA	TGTGCCAGCAGTGAAGACACGGCAGGGCGCACAGATACGCAGTATTTT	CASSEDTAGRTDTQYF
NA	TRBV30	TRBJ2-3	TRBD2	TGTGCCTGGGGACTAGATCCAGATACGCAGTATTTT	CAWGLDPDTQYF
NA	TRBV29-1	TRBJ2-2	TRBD2	TGCAGCGTTAGTGAGCGGGAGCCCGGGGAGCTGTTTTTT	CSVSEREPGELFF
NA	TRBV4-1	TRBJ1-1	NA	TGCGCCAGCAGCCAAGAACCCTACAGGGCCCACACTGAAGCTTTCTTT	CASSQEPYRAHTEAFF
NA	TRBV2	TRBJ2-7	TRBD2	TGTGCCAGCAGTGAAGCTCGGGGGGGGCGCCGGTCCTACGAGCAGTACTTC	CASSEARGGRRSYEQYF
NA	TRBV5-1	TRBJ2-1	TRBD1	TGCGCCAGCAGCGACCGGGACAGGGGAGAGAATGAGCAGTTCTTC	CASSDRDRGENEQFF
NA	TRBV2	TRBJ1-4	NA	TGTGCCAGCAGTTATCAGGGTATTATAGGTGAAAAACTGTTTTTT	CASSYQGIIGEKLFF
NA	TRBV10-1	TRBJ2-7	TRBD2	TGCGCCAGCAGTCCCGGGACTAGCGGCGGCGAGCAGTACTTC	CASSPGTSGGEQYF
NA	TRBV11-3	TRBJ2-1	NA	TGTGCCAGCAGCCGGGTCCAGAGGGATGAGCAGTTCTTC	CASSRVQRDEQFF
NA	TRBV7-2	TRBJ1-1	NA	TGTGCCAGCAGCTGGCGGACTGAAGCTTTCTTT	CASSWRTEAFF
NA	TRBV5-1	TRBJ2-3	NA	TGCGCCAGCACCTCTAGACAGCCTAGCACAGATACGCAGTATTTT	CASTSRQPSTDTQYF
NA	TRBV6-1	TRBJ2-7	TRBD1	TGTGCCAGCAGTGTTCAAGGGACAGGGGTTTACGAGCAGTACTTC	CASSVQGTGVYEQYF
few	TRBV7-9	TRBJ2-7	TRBD1	TGTGCCAGCAGCTTAGACAGGGGGCCCTACGAGCAGTACTTC	CASSLDRGPYEQYF